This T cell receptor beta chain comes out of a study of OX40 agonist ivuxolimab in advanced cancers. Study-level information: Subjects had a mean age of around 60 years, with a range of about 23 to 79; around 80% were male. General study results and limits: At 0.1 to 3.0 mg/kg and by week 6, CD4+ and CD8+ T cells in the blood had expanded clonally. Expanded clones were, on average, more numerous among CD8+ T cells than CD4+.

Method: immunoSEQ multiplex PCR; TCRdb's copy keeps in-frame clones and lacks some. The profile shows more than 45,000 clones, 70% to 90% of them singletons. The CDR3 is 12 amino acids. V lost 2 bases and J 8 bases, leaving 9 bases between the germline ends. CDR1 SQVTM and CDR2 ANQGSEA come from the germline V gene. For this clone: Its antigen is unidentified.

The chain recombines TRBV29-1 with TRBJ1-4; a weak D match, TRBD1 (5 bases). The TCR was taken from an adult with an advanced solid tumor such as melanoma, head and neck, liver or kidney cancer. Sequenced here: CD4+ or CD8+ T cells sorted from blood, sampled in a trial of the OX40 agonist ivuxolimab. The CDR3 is CSVETPGEKLFF. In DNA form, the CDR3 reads TGCAGCGTTGAAACCCCAGGGGAAAAACTGTTTTTT.